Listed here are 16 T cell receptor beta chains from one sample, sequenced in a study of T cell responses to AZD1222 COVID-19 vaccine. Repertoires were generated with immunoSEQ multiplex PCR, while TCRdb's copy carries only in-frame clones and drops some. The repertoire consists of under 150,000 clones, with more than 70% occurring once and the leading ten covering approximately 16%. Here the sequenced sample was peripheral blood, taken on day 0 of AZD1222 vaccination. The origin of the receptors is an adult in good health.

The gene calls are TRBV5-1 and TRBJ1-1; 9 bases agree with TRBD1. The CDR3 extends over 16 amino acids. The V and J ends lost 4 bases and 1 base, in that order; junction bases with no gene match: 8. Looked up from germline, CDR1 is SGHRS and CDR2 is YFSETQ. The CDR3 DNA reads TGCGCCAGCAGCCCGGGACAGGGCCAACCGAACACTGAAGCTTTCTTT. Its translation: CASSPGQGQPNTEAFF.

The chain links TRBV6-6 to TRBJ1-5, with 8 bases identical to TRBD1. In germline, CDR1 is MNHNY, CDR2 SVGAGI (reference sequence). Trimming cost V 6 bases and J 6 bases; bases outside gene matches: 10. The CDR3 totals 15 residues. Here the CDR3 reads CASSRPDRAGQPQHF. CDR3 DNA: TGTGCCAGCAGCCGGCCGGACAGGGCGGGTCAGCCCCAGCATTTT.

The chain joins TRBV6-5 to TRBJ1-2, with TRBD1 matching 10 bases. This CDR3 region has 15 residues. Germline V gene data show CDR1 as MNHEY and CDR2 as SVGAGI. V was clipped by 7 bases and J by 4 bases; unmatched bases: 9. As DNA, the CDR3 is TGTGCCAGCACCATAGGGACAGGGGTTGCCTATGGCTACACCTTC. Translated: CASTIGTGVAYGYTF.

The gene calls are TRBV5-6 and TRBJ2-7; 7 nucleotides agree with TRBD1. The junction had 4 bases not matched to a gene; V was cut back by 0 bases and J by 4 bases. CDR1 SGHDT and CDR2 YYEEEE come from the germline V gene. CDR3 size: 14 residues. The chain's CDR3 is CASSLDGDSYEQYF. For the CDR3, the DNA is TGTGCCAGCAGCTTGGACGGGGACAGTTACGAGCAGTACTTC.

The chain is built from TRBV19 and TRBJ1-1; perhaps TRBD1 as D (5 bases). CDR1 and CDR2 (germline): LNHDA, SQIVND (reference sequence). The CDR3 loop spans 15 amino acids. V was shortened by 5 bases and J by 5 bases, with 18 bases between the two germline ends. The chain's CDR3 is CASSPRGGRETEAFF. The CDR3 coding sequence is TGTGCCAGTAGTCCCCGGGGGGGTCGAGAGACTGAAGCTTTCTTT.

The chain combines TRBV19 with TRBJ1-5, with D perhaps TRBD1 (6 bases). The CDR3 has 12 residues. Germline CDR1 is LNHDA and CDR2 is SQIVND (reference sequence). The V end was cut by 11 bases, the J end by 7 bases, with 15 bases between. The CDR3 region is CASLGGGQPQHF. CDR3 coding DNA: TGTGCCTCCCTCGGGGGCGGGCAGCCCCAGCATTTT. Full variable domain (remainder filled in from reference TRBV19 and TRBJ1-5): DGGITQSPKYLFRKEGQNVTLSCEQNLNHDAMYWYRQDPGQGLRLIYYSQIVNDFQKGDIAEGYSVSREKKESFPLTVTSAQKNPTAFYLCASLGGGQPQHFGDGTRLSIL.

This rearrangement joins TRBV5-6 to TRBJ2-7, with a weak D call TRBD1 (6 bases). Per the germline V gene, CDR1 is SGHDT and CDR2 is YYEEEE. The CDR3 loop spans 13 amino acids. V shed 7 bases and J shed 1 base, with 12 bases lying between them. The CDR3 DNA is TGTGCCAGCCGGTTGCAGGGGTCCTACGAGCAGTACTTC. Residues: CASRLQGSYEQYF.

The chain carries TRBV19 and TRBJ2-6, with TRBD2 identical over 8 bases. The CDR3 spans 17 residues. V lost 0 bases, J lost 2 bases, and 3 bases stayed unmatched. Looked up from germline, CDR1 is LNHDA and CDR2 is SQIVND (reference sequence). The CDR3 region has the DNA TGTGCCAGTAGTATAGATGGAGCGGGGGCTGGGGCCAACGTCCTGACTTTC. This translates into CASSIDGAGAGANVLTF.

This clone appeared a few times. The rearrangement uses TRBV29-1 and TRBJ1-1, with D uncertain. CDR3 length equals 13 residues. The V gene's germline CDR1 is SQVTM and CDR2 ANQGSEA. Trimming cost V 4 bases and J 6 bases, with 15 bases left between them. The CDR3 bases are TGCAGCGTTGTCTATGGGCTTGGCGCTGAAGCTTTCTTT. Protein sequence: CSVVYGLGAEAFF.

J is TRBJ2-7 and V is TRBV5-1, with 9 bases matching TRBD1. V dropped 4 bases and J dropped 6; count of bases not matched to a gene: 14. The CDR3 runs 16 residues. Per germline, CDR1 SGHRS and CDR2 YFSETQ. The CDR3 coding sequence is TGCGCCAGCAGCCCCCCATCCGGGACAGGGTTTGTCGAGCAGTACTTC. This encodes CASSPPSGTGFVEQYF.

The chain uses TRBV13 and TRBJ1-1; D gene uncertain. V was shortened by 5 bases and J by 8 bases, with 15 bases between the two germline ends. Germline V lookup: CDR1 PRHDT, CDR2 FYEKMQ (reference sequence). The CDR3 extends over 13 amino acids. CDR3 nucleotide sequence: TGTGCCAGCAGCCTCATTAGAGGCCTCGAAGCTTTCTTT. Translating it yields CASSLIRGLEAFF.

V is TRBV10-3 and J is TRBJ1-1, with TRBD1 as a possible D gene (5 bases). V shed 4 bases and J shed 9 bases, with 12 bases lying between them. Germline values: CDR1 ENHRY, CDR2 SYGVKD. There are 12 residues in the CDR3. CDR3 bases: TGTGCCATCAGTGGCGGCAGGGAAAAAGCTTTCTTT. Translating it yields CAISGGREKAFF.

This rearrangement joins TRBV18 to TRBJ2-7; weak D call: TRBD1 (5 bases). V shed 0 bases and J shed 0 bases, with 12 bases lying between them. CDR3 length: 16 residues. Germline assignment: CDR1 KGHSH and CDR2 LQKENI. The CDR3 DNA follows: TGTGCCAGCTCACCACCTGGAAAGGGGCCCTCCTACGAGCAGTACTTC. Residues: CASSPPGKGPSYEQYF.

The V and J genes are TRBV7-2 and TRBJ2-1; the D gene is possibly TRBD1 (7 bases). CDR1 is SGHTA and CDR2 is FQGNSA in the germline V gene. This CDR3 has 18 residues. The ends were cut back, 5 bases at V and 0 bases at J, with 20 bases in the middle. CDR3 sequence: CASSLRSGGLSSYNEQFF. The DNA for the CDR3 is TGTGCCAGCAGCCTAAGGTCAGGGGGGCTGAGCTCCTACAATGAGCAGTTCTTC. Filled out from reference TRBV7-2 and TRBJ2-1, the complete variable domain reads GAGVSQSPSNKVTEKGKDVELRCDPISGHTALYWYRQSLGQGLEFLIYFQGNSAPDKSGLPSDRFSAERTGGSVSTLTIQRTQQEDSAVYLCASSLRSGGLSSYNEQFFGPGTRLTVL.

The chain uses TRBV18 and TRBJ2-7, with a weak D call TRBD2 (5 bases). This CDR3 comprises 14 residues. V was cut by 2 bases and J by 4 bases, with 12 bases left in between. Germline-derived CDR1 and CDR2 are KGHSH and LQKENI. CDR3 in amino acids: CASSPGVDWYEQYF. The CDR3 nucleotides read TGTGCCAGCTCACCAGGGGTGGACTGGTACGAGCAGTACTTC.

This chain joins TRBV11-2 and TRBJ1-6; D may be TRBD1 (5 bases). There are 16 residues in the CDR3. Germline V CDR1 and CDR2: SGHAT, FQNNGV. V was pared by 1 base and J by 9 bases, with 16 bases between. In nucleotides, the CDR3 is TGTGCCAGCAGCTTAGTAGGCTGGCAGGGTCTTTCACCCCTCCACTTT. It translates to CASSLVGWQGLSPLHF. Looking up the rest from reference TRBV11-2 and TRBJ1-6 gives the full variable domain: EAGVAQSPRYKIIEKRQSVAFWCNPISGHATLYWYQQILGQGPKLLIQFQNNGVVDDSQLPKDRFSAERLKGVDSTLKIQPAKLEDSAVYLCASSLVGWQGLSPLHFGNGTRLTVT.